This is a list of T cell receptor beta chains from one sample in a study of T cells in Graves' hyperthyroidism and ophthalmopathy. Via MiXCR, TCRdb re-called the multiplex PCR reads, giving one row per CDR3 protein. Of fewer than 350,000 distinct CDR3 sequences in the sample, approximately 18% were seen once. The sample taken for sequencing was blood. These receptors originate from a woman in her 50s with Graves' hyperthyroidism. CDR3s include the opening cysteine and the closing phenylalanine or tryptophan. D genes are given only for firm matches. Clone sizes are given selectively: once, few, many, or a class where the clone is expanded.

CDR3 length,clone size,V gene,J gene,D gene,CDR3 protein,CDR3 DNA
15,-,TRBV6-2/TRBV6-3,TRBJ1-1,-,CASSYSMGARTEAFF,TGTGCCAGCAGTTACTCGATGGGGGCGCGGACTGAAGCTTTCTTT
17,few,TRBV6-2/TRBV6-3,TRBJ1-4,-,CASSPSGAKATNEKLFF,TGTGCCAGCAGCCCATCCGGTGCTAAAGCAACTAATGAAAAACTGTTTTTT
14,-,TRBV6-2/TRBV6-3,TRBJ1-1,-,CASRDRRTNTEAFF,TGTGCCAGCCGGGATAGGCGCACGAACACTGAAGCTTTCTTT
14,-,TRBV5-1,TRBJ1-4,-,CASSLPGLNEKLFF,TGTGCCAGCAGCTTGCCGGGCTTGAATGAAAAACTGTTTTTT
13,many,TRBV20-1,TRBJ2-2,-,CSASGTNTGELFF,TGCAGTGCTTCTGGGACGAACACCGGGGAGCTGTTTTTT
18,-,TRBV7-2,TRBJ2-3,TRBD2,CASSLARGLAGVTDTQYF,TGTGCCAGCAGCTTAGCGCGTGGACTAGCGGGAGTCACAGATACGCAGTATTTT
16,-,TRBV11-2,TRBJ2-5,TRBD1,CASSKGGTGTQETQYF,TGTGCCAGCAGCAAAGGAGGGACAGGGACACAAGAGACCCAGTACTTC
14,many,TRBV3-1,TRBJ2-7,-,CASSPRMGSPEQYF,TGTGCCAGCAGCCCCCGTATGGGCTCTCCCGAGCAGTACTTC
15,-,TRBV19,TRBJ1-5,-,CASSWGASGNQPQHF,TGTGCCAGTAGTTGGGGGGCGAGCGGCAATCAGCCCCAGCATTTT
15,many,TRBV12-3/TRBV12-4,TRBJ1-1,-,CASSSEGGGRDEAFF,TGTGCCAGCAGTTCCGAAGGCGGAGGGAGGGATGAAGCTTTCTTT
20,few,TRBV12-3/TRBV12-4,TRBJ2-2,TRBD2,CASSPTLGGRASRDAGELFF,TGTGCCAGCAGTCCCACCCTCGGCGGGAGGGCCTCAAGGGACGCCGGGGAGCTGTTTTTT
17,-,TRBV28,TRBJ1-2,-,CASSLSGAGETNYGYTF,TGTGCCAGCAGTTTAAGTGGGGCAGGCGAGACTAACTATGGCTACACCTTC
12,-,TRBV20-1,TRBJ2-1,-,CSASTSWNEQFF,TGCAGTGCTAGTACTAGCTGGAATGAGCAGTTCTTC
14,few,TRBV5-1,TRBJ1-1,-,CASSFDRMNTEAFF,TGCGCCAGCAGCTTCGACCGAATGAACACTGAAGCTTTCTTT
12,many,TRBV28,TRBJ2-1,TRBD1,CASNTQGPEQFF,TGTGCCAGCAATACACAGGGGCCTGAGCAGTTCTTC
14,-,TRBV18,TRBJ2-1,-,CASSPGQTYNGQFF,TGTGCCAGCTCACCCGGACAGACCTACAATGGGCAGTTCTTC
16,few,TRBV10-1,TRBJ2-3,TRBD2,CASSGSSGGAADTQYF,TGCGCCAGCAGTGGTTCTAGCGGGGGGGCGGCAGATACGCAGTATTTT
13,many,TRBV2,TRBJ2-2,-,CASSEADTGELFF,TGTGCCAGCAGTGAAGCAGACACCGGGGAGCTGTTTTTT
14,many,TRBV6-1,TRBJ1-2,-,CASSEAQGWDGYTF,TGTGCCAGCAGTGAAGCGCAGGGTTGGGATGGCTACACCTTC
14,many,TRBV5-6,TRBJ2-7,-,CASSSAVLLYEQYF,TGTGCCAGCAGCTCGGCTGTGCTCCTCTACGAGCAGTACTTC
15,-,TRBV5-6,TRBJ1-2,TRBD1,CASSLEDRGAYGYTF,TGTGCCAGCAGCTTAGAAGACAGGGGCGCCTATGGCTACACCTTC
16,many,TRBV7-2,TRBJ2-3,TRBD2,CASSSGLAGAGDTQYF,TGTGCCAGCAGCTCGGGACTAGCGGGGGCCGGGGATACGCAGTATTTT
13,-,TRBV20-1,TRBJ2-7,-,CSARERNHYEQYF,TGCAGTGCTAGGGAACGGAACCACTACGAGCAGTACTTC
12,few,TRBV28,TRBJ1-2,-,CASSDNNYGYTF,TGTGCCAGCAGTGACAATAACTATGGCTACACCTTC
12,few,TRBV7-6,TRBJ2-7,TRBD2,CASSNAGGEQYF,TGTGCCAGCAGCAACGCCGGGGGGGAGCAGTACTTC
14,many,TRBV11-2,TRBJ1-1,TRBD1,CASSLFTGATEAFF,TGTGCCAGCAGCCTATTCACAGGGGCCACTGAAGCTTTCTTT
13,many,TRBV28,TRBJ2-7,TRBD1,CASSPGQGGEQYF,TGTGCCAGCAGTCCGGGACAGGGAGGCGAGCAGTACTTC
18,-,TRBV9,TRBJ1-4,TRBD1,CASSAETGTAATNEKLFF,TGTGCCAGCAGCGCAGAGACTGGGACAGCTGCAACTAATGAAAAACTGTTTTTT
14,few,TRBV5-1,TRBJ1-6,TRBD1,CASSLGDRGSTLHF,TGCGCCAGCAGCTTGGGGGACAGGGGGTCGACCCTCCACTTT
14,many,TRBV7-8,TRBJ1-1,-,CASSVSRGNTEAFF,TGTGCCAGCAGCGTATCCAGGGGGAACACTGAAGCTTTCTTT
13,many,TRBV11-1,TRBJ2-5,-,CASSFIAQETQYF,TGTGCCAGCAGCTTCATAGCGCAAGAGACCCAGTACTTC
13,once,TRBV27,TRBJ2-7,TRBD1,CASKWTGGYEQYF,TGTGCCAGCAAATGGACAGGGGGCTACGAGCAGTACTTC
15,-,TRBV30,TRBJ1-3,-,CAWKESSDFGNTIYF,TGTGCCTGGAAGGAGAGTTCCGACTTTGGAAACACCATATATTTT
14,-,TRBV6-1,TRBJ1-5,TRBD1,CASSEQGVGQPQHF,TGTGCCAGCAGTGAGCAGGGGGTCGGACAGCCCCAGCATTTT
13,-,TRBV6-1,TRBJ1-5,-,CASMPGGNQPQHF,TGTGCCAGTATGCCGGGAGGCAATCAGCCCCAGCATTTT
12,few,TRBV29-1,TRBJ1-1,-,CSVEKGGKEAFF,TGCAGCGTTGAAAAGGGAGGGAAGGAAGCTTTCTTT
14,-,TRBV15,TRBJ1-2,-,CATSTDLANYGYTF,TGTGCCACCAGCACGGATCTTGCCAACTATGGCTACACCTTC
15,-,TRBV6-1,TRBJ1-1,-,CASSEAFGGATEAFF,TGTGCCAGCAGTGAAGCTTTCGGGGGGGCCACTGAAGCTTTCTTT
14,many,TRBV20-1,TRBJ1-3,-,CSARQGGSGNTIYF,TGCAGTGCTAGGCAGGGCGGCTCTGGAAACACCATATATTTT
20,-,TRBV6-8,TRBJ2-7,TRBD2,CASSYSFGTSGSLSSYEQYF,TGCGCCAGCAGTTACTCGTTTGGGACTAGCGGGAGTTTAAGCTCCTACGAGCAGTACTTC
14,-,TRBV4-2,TRBJ2-1,-,CASSLIVGGNEQFF,TGTGCCAGCAGCCTCATTGTCGGTGGGAATGAGCAGTTCTTC
13,few,TRBV20-1,TRBJ2-3,TRBD1,CSAGTGRSSAKYF,TGCAGTGCTGGGACAGGGAGGTCCTCCGCCAAGTATTTT
15,-,TRBV13,TRBJ1-4,-,CASSTQTGTNEKLFF,TGTGCCAGCAGCACCCAGACTGGAACTAATGAAAAACTGTTTTTT
16,-,TRBV20-1,TRBJ1-6,-,CSARVTLGGGDSPLHF,TGCAGTGCTAGAGTCACACTGGGGGGAGGGGATTCACCCCTCCACTTT
15,few,TRBV2,TRBJ1-2,TRBD1,CASRGTETSNYGYTF,TGTGCCAGCAGGGGGACAGAGACATCTAACTATGGCTACACCTTC
17,few,TRBV27,TRBJ2-3,TRBD2,CASSPRFRGGGTDTQYF,TGTGCCAGCAGTCCCCGCTTTCGGGGGGGTGGCACAGATACGCAGTATTTT
17,many,TRBV28,TRBJ1-5,TRBD1,CASSLRQGVYSNQPQHF,TGTGCCAGCAGTTTACGCCAGGGGGTGTATAGCAATCAGCCCCAGCATTTT
15,few,TRBV6-2/TRBV6-3,TRBJ2-3,TRBD2,CASNSGGSFRDTQYF,TGTGCCAGCAACAGCGGGGGGTCCTTTCGGGATACGCAGTATTTT
14,many,TRBV6-1,TRBJ2-1,TRBD2,CASSYGAGGNEQFF,TGTGCCAGCAGTTACGGGGCGGGAGGCAATGAGCAGTTCTTC
16,many,TRBV6-1,TRBJ2-1,TRBD2,CASSPGSGISYNEQFF,TGTGCCAGCAGTCCAGGTAGCGGGATCTCCTACAATGAGCAGTTCTTC
13,-,TRBV5-8,TRBJ2-1,-,CASSSTSGDGQFF,TGTGCCAGCAGCTCTACTTCAGGGGATGGGCAGTTCTTC
14,many,TRBV2,TRBJ2-2,TRBD2,CASTGTTNTGELFF,TGTGCCAGCACCGGGACTACGAACACCGGGGAGCTGTTTTTT
18,many,TRBV27,TRBJ2-1,TRBD2,CASSFSSGRSYSYNEQFF,TGTGCCAGCAGTTTTTCTAGCGGGAGGTCTTACTCCTACAATGAGCAGTTCTTC